This T cell receptor (beta chain) was captured by sequencing in a study of T cells after yellow fever vaccination. As for the study in general: Preparing low-cell-number fractions relied on SMART-Seq v4 Ultra Low Input.

CDR3 length: 15 residues. Germline CDR1 reads DFQATT; CDR2 reads SNEGSKA (reference sequence). Trimming took 1 base from V and 5 from J; bases not matched to a gene: 11. With respect to this clonotype: Its specificity is unknown.

The study, taken as a whole, reports: Abundant clonotypes from the bulk population could get into FACS-sorted repertoires as contaminants.

The TCR cDNA carried a universal primer site and UMIs from 5'RACE template switching. TCRdb re-called the 5' RACE reads with MiXCR, one entry per CDR3 protein. The profile shows nearly 550,000 distinct CDR3 sequences, around 21% of them singletons. The starting material was PBMCs, obtained 15 days after the yellow fever booster vaccination. The gene calls are TRBV20-1 and TRBJ2-7; 7 positions agree with TRBD1. This receptor was identified in a man aged 25-40 years who received the YFV17D yellow fever vaccine. The CDR3 DNA reads as TGCAGTGCTAGAGCAAGGGACAGCCGAAGGGACGAGCAGTACTTC. Amino acid sequence: CSARARDSRRDEQYF.